The rows below give T cell receptor beta chains drawn from one sample of a study of T cells in localized non-small cell lung cancer. Only in-frame clones appear in the TCRdb table, and some are missing; sequencing was by immunoSEQ multiplex PCR. Of about 39,000 clones in the sample, 70% to 80% are singletons; the top ten hold 30% to 35%. Specimen: PBMCs, collected before any cancer treatment. The source of these receptors is a woman aged 35-70 years with stage II squamous cell lung carcinoma. Both conserved end residues are trimmed from each CDR3.

cdr3_aa v_call
ASGSAGPNTEAF TRBV10-1
ASSAGTSGRSEQY TRBV27
ASSPQGRNDAF TRBV5-6
ASTLATNTGELF TRBV2
ASSLVGQSSGNTIY TRBV28
ASSTPREGSGANVLT TRBV11-1
ASSQEVASGFTGELF TRBV4-2
ASSPQGMGAYEQY TRBV7-2
ASSLMDRADTEAF TRBV18
ASSLGDRAYEKLF TRBV7-9
ASSYPSGGATGELF TRBV6-6
ASSIGQGGNSPLH TRBV5-6
ASSSAALHEQF TRBV28
ASSGTGGNQPQH TRBV19
ASSAGGTNEKLF TRBV6-1
ASSFYRGKSGNTIY TRBV28
ASSLARANQETQY TRBV7-6
ASSLVGSSRSSYEQY TRBV28
ASSINRGYQETQY TRBV19
ASSEVGQNYGYT TRBV6-1
ASSLAKDLTQY TRBV7-2
ASSVGQTPRNIQY TRBV9
ASSVSYNEQF TRBV7-9
SVGESGSGNQPQH TRBV29-1
ASNGPSSYNEQF TRBV11-1
ASSPPSGEGEKLF TRBV18
ASSLQGNQPQH TRBV7-2
ASSLSGEGGTQY TRBV5-4
ASSLGRDQPQH TRBV7-8
ASSLFTLTGELF TRBV7-9
ASNPGTAYEQY TRBV28
ASSLAPGRQGYT TRBV5-6
ASSRGRTDTQY TRBV18
ASVQGPEETQY TRBV10-3
ASSTNGPGEGTGELF TRBV19
ASSGGRGSRQGSLNTEAF TRBV5-1
ASSLVQPRGLVDEQF TRBV27
ASSLTSHYGYT TRBV7-8
ASSLGAYNEQF TRBV14
ASSLGAATREKLF TRBV7-2
ASSFHRRFYNSPLH TRBV7-8
ASSVGQNTGELF TRBV2
ASSRSSGGYNEQF TRBV6-5
ASSFVGPDTDTQY TRBV11-2